Here is one T cell receptor (beta chain) with its context. The data were taken from a study of monozygotic twins with inflammatory bowel disease. From the 5' RACE reads, TCRdb lists one entry per CDR3 protein and no DNA. The sample holds about 110,000 distinct CDR3 sequences. Germline V lookup: CDR1 SEHNR, CDR2 FQNEAQ (reference sequence). The CDR3 is 16 residues long. The source is a human donor with ulcerative colitis or Crohn's disease, or a healthy co-twin of an affected twin (not recorded which). Sequenced input: blood. The gene calls are TRBV7-9 and TRBJ2-3; TCRdb gives TRBD1 as the D gene, but with no DNA this cannot be confirmed. CDR3 loop: CASSPVRWSRTDTQYF.